These 12 T cell receptor beta chains were all obtained from the same sample, sequenced in a study of OX40 agonist ivuxolimab in advanced cancers. Assay used: immunoSEQ multiplex PCR; TCRdb lists only in-frame clones, some missing. The profile shows approximately 49,000 clones, about 81% of them singletons. The source was CD4+ or CD8+ T cells sorted from blood, collected in a trial of the OX40 agonist ivuxolimab. These receptors came from an adult with an advanced solid tumor such as melanoma, head and neck, liver or kidney cancer.

The rearrangement links TRBV14 to TRBJ1-2; unclear D gene. CDR3 size: 13 residues. V was shortened by 1 base and J by 3 bases, with 6 bases between the two germline ends. Germline V gene data show CDR1 as SGHDN and CDR2 as FVKESK. CDR3 region: CASSQVRDYGYTF. DNA for the CDR3: TGTGCCAGCAGCCAAGTCCGGGACTATGGCTACACCTTC. Full variable domain (outside the CDR3, taken from reference TRBV14 and TRBJ1-2): EAGVTQFPSHSVIEKGQTVTLRCDPISGHDNLYWYRRVMGKEIKFLLHFVKESKQDESGMPNNRFLAERTGGTYSTLKVQPAELEDSGVYFCASSQVRDYGYTFGSGTRLTVV.

In DNA, the CDR3 is TGTGCCAGCAGCTTATGGGTGAGCAGCACAGATACGCAGTATTTT. It translates to CASSLWVSSTDTQYF. The chain recombines TRBV7-9 with TRBJ2-3; D unresolved. This CDR3 has 15 residues. V was pared by 2 bases and J by 0 bases, with 9 bases between. Germline loops: CDR1 SEHNR, CDR2 FQNEAQ (reference sequence).

This chain joins TRBV6-6 and TRBJ1-1; 10 nucleotides match TRBD1. The ends lost 2 bases at V and 2 bases at J; junction bases unmatched: 5. This CDR3 is built from 16 residues. The germline gives CDR1 MNHNY, CDR2 SVGAGI (reference sequence). The CDR3 spells CASSYGTGVGNTEAFF. Here the CDR3 DNA reads TGTGCCAGCAGTTACGGGACAGGGGTAGGAAACACTGAAGCTTTCTTT.

The rearrangement uses TRBV10-3 and TRBJ1-1, with 7 bases lining up with TRBD1. J lost 3 bases, V lost 8 bases, and 9 bases had no gene match. Germline CDR1 reads ENHRY; CDR2 reads SYGVKD. The CDR3 is made up of 14 amino acids. CDR3 DNA: TGTGCCATCTCCCCACGACAGGGAGACACTGAAGCTTTCTTT. This gives the protein CAISPRQGDTEAFF.

The V call is TRBV7-2, the J call TRBJ1-4; TRBD1 agrees at 7 bases. With V trimmed by 5 bases and J by 6 bases, 6 bases remained unmatched. The CDR3 length is 14 residues. Germline assignment: CDR1 SGHTA and CDR2 FQGNSA. Here the CDR3 DNA reads TGTGCCAGCAGCCGAAACAGGGGAGATGAAAAACTGTTTTTT. Protein sequence: CASSRNRGDEKLFF.

The chain carries TRBV5-1 and TRBJ2-1, with 7 positions matching TRBD2. V was clipped by 6 bases and J by 4 bases; unmatched bases: 10. CDR1 is SGHRS, CDR2 YFSETQ, per germline. The CDR3 runs to 15 residues. CDR3 residues: CASKTRSGIYNEQFF. The CDR3 nucleotides read TGCGCCAGCAAAACCCGAAGCGGGATTTACAATGAGCAGTTCTTC.

V and J are TRBV7-2 and TRBJ1-3, with D uncertain. The CDR3 covers 17 residues. Germline assignment: CDR1 SGHTA and CDR2 FQGNSA. With 1 base removed from V and 0 bases from J, the gap between germline ends came to 13 bases. CDR3 loop: CASSLGPLRSSGNTIYF. The CDR3 bases are TGTGCCAGCAGCTTAGGCCCCCTAAGAAGCTCTGGAAACACCATATATTTT. The full variable domain, rest sourced from reference TRBV7-2 and TRBJ1-3, is GAGVSQSPSNKVTEKGKDVELRCDPISGHTALYWYRQSLGQGLEFLIYFQGNSAPDKSGLPSDRFSAERTGGSVSTLTIQRTQQEDSAVYLCASSLGPLRSSGNTIYFGEGSWLTVV.

V is TRBV19 and J is TRBJ1-2, with D tentatively TRBD1 (5 bases). Germline CDR1 reads LNHDA; CDR2 reads SQIVND (reference sequence). Trimming cost V 4 bases and J 4 bases, with 13 bases left between them. This CDR3 comprises 14 residues. The CDR3 DNA reads TGTGCCAGTAGTAGGGCAGGGCCAGGCTATGGCTACACCTTC. Residues: CASSRAGPGYGYTF.

The chain has TRBV5-1 and TRBJ1-1; D gene ambiguous. Per the germline V gene, CDR1 is SGHRS and CDR2 is YFSETQ. The ends were cut back, 0 bases at V and 0 bases at J, with 15 bases in the middle. The CDR3 consists of 17 residues. The CDR3 sequence is CASSLESQPSMNTEAFF. The CDR3, as DNA: TGCGCCAGCAGCTTGGAATCACAGCCGAGCATGAACACTGAAGCTTTCTTT. Filled out from reference TRBV5-1 and TRBJ1-1, the complete variable domain reads KAGVTQTPRYLIKTRGQQVTLSCSPISGHRSVSWYQQTPGQGLQFLFEYFSETQRNKGNFPGRFSGRQFSNSRSEMNVSTLELGDSALYLCASSLESQPSMNTEAFFGQGTRLTVV.

The chain combines TRBV5-1 with TRBJ2-1, with D maybe TRBD2 (5 bases). Germline CDR1 SGHRS, CDR2 YFSETQ. This CDR3 has 15 amino acids. The V and J ends lost 5 bases and 4 bases respectively, with 16 bases between them. CDR3 protein: CASRSEDWDYNEQFF. CDR3 DNA: TGCGCCAGCAGATCGGAGGACTGGGATTACAATGAGCAGTTCTTC.

The J gene is TRBJ1-3, the V gene TRBV18; D call uncertain. V shed 3 bases and J shed 3 bases, with 9 bases lying between them. The CDR3 is made up of 14 amino acids. Germline V lookup: CDR1 KGHSH, CDR2 LQKENI. CDR3 in DNA: TGTGCCAGCTCACCCACTGAGGATGGAAACACCATATATTTT. This encodes CASSPTEDGNTIYF.

V is TRBV5-4 and J is TRBJ2-7, with D tentatively TRBD2 (6 bases). The germline V gene encodes CDR1 SGHNT and CDR2 YYREEE (reference sequence). V lost 4 bases and J 6 bases, leaving 17 bases between the germline ends. The CDR3 runs 14 residues. CDR3 sequence (DNA): TGTGCCAGCAGCCCGACTAGAGATGGGCCCGAGCAGTACTTC. Protein sequence: CASSPTRDGPEQYF.